This entry describes one T cell receptor (beta chain). What it recognizes is unknown. This sample stems from a study of post-analysis software for immune sequencing data. Whole-study context: Relapsing-remitting, secondary progressive and progressive-relapsing multiple sclerosis courses were included.

Study-wide results and limits: For normalized Chao1 diversity, multiple sclerosis patients scored significantly lower than controls did. Under F measure analysis, samples from one preparation batch co-clustered strongly. Elevated frequency relative to controls characterized four or five TRBV segments in patients, TRBV5-6, TRBV5-1 and TRBV20-1 among them.

Each TCR beta cDNA library carried unique molecular identifiers. Roughly 470,000 cDNA molecules came from about 1 to 10 million T cells. TCRdb recomputed calls from the PCR reads with MiXCR, one row per CDR3 protein. The sample lists 450,000 to 700,000 distinct CDR3 sequences; 44% were seen once. With 4 bases clipped from V and 8 bases from J, the junction kept 17 bases outside the gene matches. The CDR3 has 17 residues. V and J are TRBV12-3 or TRBV12-4 and TRBJ2-3; 8 positions match TRBD2. The sequencing input was blood. This sequence was found in a girl between 10 and 17 years old with multiple sclerosis. The DNA of the CDR3 is TGTGCCAGCAGTTCCCTCCGGACGTCGGGACTAGGAGGTACGCAGTATTTT. Translated, it gives CASSSLRTSGLGGTQYF.